The table lists the clone carrying this T cell receptor beta chain with many counts. Its specificity is not known. After 5'RACE with constant-segment primers, TCR alpha and TCR beta cDNA libraries carrying sample barcodes and UMIs were obtained. TCRdb redid the calling of the 5' RACE reads with MiXCR, one entry per CDR3 protein. The data contain 15,000 or so distinct CDR3 sequences, about 22% of them singletons. Per the germline V gene, CDR1 is KGHSH and CDR2 is LQKENI. V was shortened by 2 bases and J by 0 bases, with 11 bases between the two germline ends. The CDR3 runs 16 residues. The data belong to a study of T-cell memory formation after mild COVID-19. Broader study findings: The second-wave clones peaking on day 37 were not confirmed as SARS-CoV-2-specific. The finding that pre-infection memory included some responding clones suggested that cross-reactive memory joined. Balance between CD4 and CD8 was seen in clones contracting day 15 to 85, and a CD4+ lean was seen in later expanders.

The sequence came from a young man who had mild COVID-19 (a few samples of this study predate the infection). Cell type and time point are not known. This chain connects TRBV18 to TRBJ2-1; D unclear. Sequenced input: PBMCs or a T cell subset sorted from them (not recorded which). Here the CDR3 DNA reads TGTGCCAGCTCACCAATGAGCTCTAGCTCCTACAATGAGCAGTTCTTC. This codes for CASSPMSSSSYNEQFF.